Shown below are 23 T cell receptor beta chains from a single sample sequenced in a study of post-analysis software for immune sequencing data. General study results and limits: In patients, about 5 TRBV segments were more frequent than in controls, with TRBV5-6, TRBV5-1 and TRBV20-1 among them.

Antigen specificity for these receptors is unknown. The TCR beta cDNA libraries carried unique molecular identifiers. TCRdb reprocessed the PCR reads via MiXCR and lists one record per CDR3 protein. This sample yields roughly 800,000 distinct CDR3 sequences, of which about 43% are seen a single time; 4.9% belongs to the top ten. Sequencing was carried out using blood. The source is a girl aged 10 to 17 with multiple sclerosis.

The J gene is TRBJ2-5, the V gene TRBV28, with 10 bases identical to TRBD2. This CDR3 is built from 16 residues. V dropped 6 bases and J dropped 5; count of bases not matched to a gene: 12. Germline V gene sequence: CDR1 MDHEN, CDR2 SYDVKM. CDR3 protein: CASSLEVAGGGETQYF. The CDR3 region has the DNA TGTGCCAGCAGCCTAGAGGTAGCGGGAGGCGGGGAGACCCAGTACTTC.

The gene calls are TRBV27 and TRBJ2-1; D is unclear. The V and J ends lost 5 bases and 12 bases respectively, with 14 bases between them. This CDR3 is built from 12 residues. Germline V CDR1 and CDR2: MNHEY, SMNVEV (reference sequence). The CDR3 region has the DNA TGTGCCAGCAGTCCCTATCTGGGGTGGCAGTTCTTC. This translates into CASSPYLGWQFF.

The chain combines TRBV20-1 with TRBJ1-2; TRBD1 is a possible D gene (5 bases). The CDR3 runs to 14 residues. Looked up from germline, CDR1 is DFQATT and CDR2 is SNEGSKA (reference sequence). V was pared by 5 bases and J by 6 bases, with 19 bases between. CDR3 residues: CSAGGMGGVHGYTF. The CDR3 DNA follows: TGCAGTGCTGGGGGAATGGGCGGGGTGCATGGCTACACCTTC.

This chain uses TRBV7-9 with TRBJ2-6; 11 nucleotides match TRBD2. The germline V gene has CDR1 SEHNR and CDR2 FQNEAQ (reference sequence). The CDR3 is 18 amino acids. J was trimmed by 0 bases and V by 5 bases; bases with no gene match: 6. The CDR3 here is CASSPGTSGVSGANVLTF. CDR3 sequence (DNA): TGTGCCAGCAGCCCCGGGACTAGCGGCGTCTCTGGGGCCAACGTCCTGACTTTC.

V and J are TRBV29-1 and TRBJ2-3; unclear D gene. Germline CDR1 is SQVTM and CDR2 is ANQGSEA. With 0 bases removed from V and 5 bases from J, the gap between germline ends came to 12 bases. The CDR3 contains 14 residues. CDR3 DNA: TGCAGCGTTGAAGAAATGAGCAGGAGAGATACGCAGTATTTT. It codes for CSVEEMSRRDTQYF.

The gene calls are TRBV24-1 and TRBJ2-5; a possible D gene is TRBD1 (5 bases). Germline V gives CDR1 KGHDR, CDR2 SFDVKD. The CDR3 has 14 amino acids. V lost 7 bases, J lost 0 bases, and 11 bases lay in between. The chain's CDR3 is CATSAGQHQETQYF. CDR3 DNA sequence: TGTGCCACCAGCGCAGGGCAGCACCAAGAGACCCAGTACTTC.

This chain links TRBV7-3 with TRBJ2-3; 8 nucleotides align to TRBD2. The germline gives CDR1 SGHTA, CDR2 FQGTGA. V lost 5 bases and J lost 4; bases outside the gene matches: 11. The CDR3 length is 16 residues. The CDR3, as DNA: TGTGCCAGCAGCATGGCGGGAGCGGGAGTCTCAGATACGCAGTATTTT. Translating it yields CASSMAGAGVSDTQYF.

The chain recombines TRBV7-9 with TRBJ2-5, with D hard to call. CDR1 is SEHNR and CDR2 is FQNEAQ in the germline V gene (reference sequence). V lost 2 bases and J lost 5, with 15 bases in between. The CDR3 spans 15 residues. CDR3 in DNA: TGTGCCAGCAGCTTAAACGTGGAGTCTCGGGAGACCCAGTACTTC. This sequence encodes CASSLNVESRETQYF.

V usage is TRBV12-3 or TRBV12-4 and J usage is TRBJ2-4; 10 nucleotides align to TRBD1. V was clipped by 8 bases and J by 4 bases; unmatched bases: 5. This CDR3 has 14 amino acids. The CDR3 nucleotides read TGTGCCAGCGGGGGACAGGGGTGGAAAAACATTCAGTACTTC. Residues: CASGGQGWKNIQYF.

A note on this clonotype: The junction shows a germline mismatch at one end, possibly a read error. The rearrangement links TRBV28 to TRBJ2-2, with 8 nucleotides matching TRBD1. Germline V gene data show CDR1 as MDHEN and CDR2 as SYDVKM. This CDR3 is 14 amino acids long. The CDR3 nucleotides read TGTGCCAGCTTCAGGACAGGGCGCACCGGGGAGCGGTTTTTT. It translates to CASFRTGRTGERFF.

The chain carries TRBV5-1 and TRBJ1-2; 7 bases agree with TRBD1. After removal of 3 bases from V and 4 bases from J, the junction contained 18 bases not matched to a gene. The germline gives CDR1 SGHRS, CDR2 YFSETQ. This CDR3 is built from 18 residues. CDR3 in amino acids: CASSSGDRAPGLIYGYTF. CDR3 DNA sequence: TGCGCCAGCAGCTCGGGTGACAGGGCTCCTGGGCTAATCTATGGCTACACCTTC. Based on the CDR3 plus reference TRBV5-1 and TRBJ1-2, the full variable domain is KAGVTQTPRYLIKTRGQQVTLSCSPISGHRSVSWYQQTPGQGLQFLFEYFSETQRNKGNFPGRFSGRQFSNSRSEMNVSTLELGDSALYLCASSSGDRAPGLIYGYTFGSGTRLTVV.

This clonotype was picked up a small number of times. The V and J genes are TRBV3-1 and TRBJ1-2; tentatively, D is TRBD1 (6 bases). The V gene lost 2 bases and the J gene lost 2 bases, with 15 bases spanning the gap. This CDR3 spans 16 amino acids. The germline V gene has CDR1 LGHDT and CDR2 YNNKEL (reference sequence). CDR3 protein: CASSQIKGGGNYGYTF. CDR3 sequence (DNA): TGTGCCAGCAGCCAAATTAAAGGGGGGGGCAACTATGGCTACACCTTC.

The chain employs TRBV12-3 or TRBV12-4 and TRBJ2-3; 8 bases align to TRBD1. The V gene end was trimmed by 3 bases and the J gene end by 8 bases; junction bases not matched to a gene: 10. This CDR3 has 15 amino acids. CDR3 sequence (DNA): TGTGCCAGCAGTTTCCACGGGACAGGTCGGGGTACGCAGTATTTT. As protein: CASSFHGTGRGTQYF.

This chain connects TRBV19 to TRBJ2-3, with D perhaps matching TRBD1 or TRBD2 (5 bases each). The CDR3 has 17 amino acids. CDR1 and CDR2 (germline): LNHDA, SQIVND (reference sequence). The V end was cut by 2 bases, the J end by 2 bases, with 17 bases between. CDR3 nucleotides: TGTGCCAGTAGTATATTCGGGGACCGGGTACTCACAGATACGCAGTATTTT. Amino acid sequence: CASSIFGDRVLTDTQYF.

The chain recombines TRBV3-1 with TRBJ2-7, with D maybe TRBD1 (5 bases). The CDR3 contains 14 residues. CDR1 LGHDT and CDR2 YNNKEL come from the germline V gene (reference sequence). V lost 1 base to trimming and J lost 0 bases, with 7 bases between them. CDR3 protein: CASSQAGYSYEQYF. CDR3 nucleotides: TGTGCCAGCAGCCAAGCAGGGTACTCCTACGAGCAGTACTTC.

Only a few counts were recorded for this clonotype. CDR3 sequence (DNA): TGTGCCAGCAGTTACCCTGAGACTACCGGCACAGATACGCAGTATTTT. Translated, it gives CASSYPETTGTDTQYF. V and J are TRBV6-5 and TRBJ2-3; TRBD2 is a possible D gene (5 bases). The CDR3 extends over 16 amino acids. Trimming stripped 2 bases from V and 1 base from J, with 13 bases between. Germline values: CDR1 MNHEY, CDR2 SVGAGI.

This clonotype turned up a few times. This chain uses TRBV12-3 or TRBV12-4 with TRBJ1-2; TRBD1 is a possible D gene (5 bases). The CDR3 runs 12 residues. V lost 8 bases and J 5 bases, leaving 12 bases between the germline ends. The CDR3 reads CASGPQGYGYTF. The CDR3 DNA is TGTGCCAGCGGACCCCAGGGATATGGCTACACCTTC.

This clonotype was detected a few times. The V and J genes are TRBV5-1 and TRBJ2-3, with 8 bases fitting TRBD2. This CDR3 is 17 amino acids long. Germline CDR1 SGHRS, CDR2 YFSETQ. The V gene end was trimmed by 0 bases and the J gene end by 0 bases; junction bases not matched to a gene: 6. The CDR3 DNA follows: TGCGCCAGCAGCTTGGCCGGGCTAGCGGGTAGCACAGATACGCAGTATTTT. It translates to CASSLAGLAGSTDTQYF.

This sequence joins TRBV6-5 and TRBJ1-1, with 7 bases lining up with TRBD1. Germline CDR1 MNHEY, CDR2 SVGAGI. The CDR3 covers 11 residues. With 6 bases clipped from V and 8 bases from J, the junction kept 3 bases outside the gene matches. The DNA of the CDR3 is TGTGCCAGCAGCCAGGGACAGGAAGCTTTCTTT. The encoded protein is CASSQGQEAFF.

CDR3 nucleotides: TGTGCCAGCAGTGAAGGGGGGTCCTACGAGCAGTACTTC. Translating gives CASSEGGSYEQYF. J is TRBJ2-7 and V is TRBV6-1; D may match TRBD1 or TRBD2 (5 bases each). Germline CDR1 MNHNS, CDR2 SASEGT. The CDR3 covers 13 residues. V was cut by 1 base and J by 1 base, with 5 bases left in between.

This clonotype has only a few counts. The gene calls are TRBV15 and TRBJ1-2; TRBD1 matches 9 bases. Trimming took 0 bases from V and 10 from J; bases not matched to a gene: 3. The CDR3 has 13 amino acids. In germline, CDR1 is LNHNV, CDR2 YYDKDF (reference sequence). The DNA of the CDR3 is TGTGCCACCAGCAGAGACACAGGGGGCGACTACACCTTC. It specifies CATSRDTGGDYTF.

The chain is built from TRBV7-9 and TRBJ2-1, with TRBD2 identical over 12 bases. The CDR3 contains 15 residues. Germline V CDR1 and CDR2: SEHNR, FQNEAQ (reference sequence). The ends lost 4 bases at V and 5 bases at J; junction bases unmatched: 3. The CDR3 sequence is CASSWTSGANNEQFF. The CDR3 coding sequence is TGTGCCAGCAGCTGGACTAGCGGGGCTAACAATGAGCAGTTCTTC. The full variable domain, its missing parts supplied by reference TRBV7-9 and TRBJ2-1, is DTGVSQNPRHKITKRGQNVTFRCDPISEHNRLYWYRQTLGQGPEFLTYFQNEAQLEKSRLLSDRFSAERPKGSFSTLEIQRTEQGDSAMYLCASSWTSGANNEQFFGPGTRLTVL.

This chain joins TRBV6-1 and TRBJ2-7; 8 positions agree with TRBD2. The CDR3 sequence is 16 residues long. Germline V gives CDR1 MNHNS, CDR2 SASEGT. Germline trimming cut 1 base from V and 0 bases from J; bases unmatched to any gene: 5. This chain's CDR3 is CASSEVRLAISYEQYF. The CDR3 DNA reads as TGTGCCAGCAGTGAAGTTCGACTAGCGATCTCCTACGAGCAGTACTTC.